A single sample is the source of the 24 T cell receptor beta chains below, sequenced in a study of blood T cell repertoires in COVID-19. Assay used: immunoSEQ multiplex PCR; TCRdb lists only in-frame clones, some missing. This sample carries around 37,000 clones, approximately 69% of them seen once, and the ten largest clones take roughly a tenth. The sequencing input was peripheral blood. The source is a man between 65 and 85 years old with COVID-19, enrolled during active disease.

A few counts support this clone. The rearrangement joins TRBV2 to TRBJ2-7, with D possibly TRBD2 on 6 matching bases. The CDR3 is 13 residues long. Trimming stripped 3 bases from V and 0 bases from J, with 6 bases between. Germline V lookup: CDR1 SNHLY, CDR2 FYNNEI. The CDR3 region is CASSERDSYEQYF. The CDR3, as DNA: TGTGCCAGCAGTGAGCGGGACTCCTACGAGCAGTACTTC. Variable domain in full (rest from reference TRBV2 and TRBJ2-7): EPEVTQTPSHQVTQMGQEVILRCVPISNHLYFYWYRQILGQKVEFLVSFYNNEISEKSEIFDDQFSVERPDGSNFTLKIRSTKLEDSAMYFCASSERDSYEQYFGPGTRLTVT.

The CDR3, as DNA: TGTGCCAGCAGTTTGCCAGGGGGTGAAGTAGCCCAGCATTTT. Protein product: CASSLPGGEVAQHF. The genes are TRBV27 and TRBJ1-5; 7 bases are shared with TRBD1. V was clipped by 3 bases and J by 11 bases; unmatched bases: 10. Germline V gives CDR1 MNHEY, CDR2 SMNVEV (reference sequence). This CDR3 spans 14 amino acids.

In this sample, this clone turned up once. The chain joins TRBV12-3 or TRBV12-4 to TRBJ2-3, with D perhaps TRBD2 (7 bases). The CDR3 contains 12 residues. V was cut by 6 bases and J by 5 bases, with 9 bases left in between. CDR3 in amino acids: CASRGGGDTQYF. The CDR3 region has the DNA TGTGCCAGCAGGGGAGGGGGAGATACGCAGTATTTT.

V is TRBV28 and J is TRBJ1-5, with D hard to call. Germline-derived CDR1 and CDR2 are MDHEN and SYDVKM. The CDR3 runs 14 residues. The V gene lost 7 bases and the J gene lost 2 bases, with 12 bases spanning the gap. DNA of the CDR3: TGTGCCAGCAAAGGAGACCGACGCAATCAGCCCCAGCATTTT. Its translation: CASKGDRRNQPQHF.

The chain links TRBV7-2 to TRBJ1-1; 10 nucleotides align to TRBD1. V lost 5 bases and J lost 1; bases outside the gene matches: 7. Germline CDR1 and CDR2: SGHTA and FQGNSA. This CDR3 is built from 16 residues. DNA of the CDR3: TGTGCCAGCAGCCCCGGGACAGGGGTGGGGAACACTGAAGCTTTCTTT. Translating it yields CASSPGTGVGNTEAFF.

V and J are TRBV5-3 and TRBJ1-1; TRBD1 matches at 9 bases. TRBV5-3 is sorted into the ORF group, with uncertain function. There are 14 residues in the CDR3. Trimming removed 5 bases from V and 5 bases from J; junction bases left unmatched: 7. The CDR3 DNA reads as TGTGCCAGAAGATCGGGACAGGGAAGAACTGAAGCTTTCTTT. Translated: CARRSGQGRTEAFF.

The CDR3 DNA sequence: TGTGCCAGCAGTTTCTACTCCTACAATGAGCAGTTCTTC. Translation: CASSFYSYNEQFF. This chain links TRBV2 with TRBJ2-1; D not resolved. The CDR3 consists of 13 residues. CDR1 is SNHLY and CDR2 is FYNNEI in the germline V gene. The ends were cut back, 5 bases at V and 0 bases at J, with 5 bases in the middle.

J is TRBJ1-2 and V is TRBV12-3 or TRBV12-4; D unresolved. CDR3 size: 11 residues. V gave up 6 bases and J gave up 8 bases, with 10 bases separating them. This chain's CDR3 is CASSLGRGYTF. The CDR3, as DNA: TGTGCCAGCAGCCTTGGCAGAGGCTACACCTTC.

The chain carries TRBV6-5 and TRBJ1-1; no definite D call. CDR3 length equals 11 residues. CDR1 and CDR2 (germline): MNHEY, SVGAGI. V lost 5 bases, J lost 4 bases, and 5 bases lay in between. CDR3 DNA sequence: TGTGCCAGCAGTCCGGGCACTGAAGCTTTCTTT. This sequence encodes CASSPGTEAFF.

V and J are TRBV5-4 and TRBJ2-3, with TRBD1 matching over 8 bases. V shed 4 bases, J shed 6 bases, and the junction held 10 bases outside the gene matches. Germline V gene data show CDR1 as SGHNT and CDR2 as YYREEE (reference sequence). The CDR3 loop spans 15 amino acids. CDR3 protein: CASSADRVDFDTQYF. The CDR3 DNA reads as TGTGCCAGCAGCGCGGACAGGGTAGATTTTGATACGCAGTATTTT.

The chain combines TRBV7-8 with TRBJ2-7; D is perhaps TRBD1 (6 bases). Trimming cost V 8 bases and J 2 bases, with 16 bases left between them. CDR3 length: 14 amino acids. Germline V lookup: CDR1 SGHVS, CDR2 FQNEAQ. CDR3 sequence: CASSPSRGTYEQYF. The CDR3 region has the DNA TGTGCCAGCTCCCCCTCCAGGGGAACCTACGAGCAGTACTTC.

V and J are TRBV12-3 or TRBV12-4 and TRBJ2-3; 7 positions match TRBD1. The CDR3 covers 13 residues. The V gene end was trimmed by 6 bases and the J gene end by 5 bases; junction bases not matched to a gene: 5. CDR3 coding DNA: TGTGCCAGCAGACAGGGGAGAGGAGATACGCAGTATTTT. The encoded protein is CASRQGRGDTQYF.

This chain connects TRBV18 to TRBJ1-5; the D gene is possibly TRBD1 (6 bases). V lost 3 bases, J lost 0 bases, and 18 bases lay in between. The length of the CDR3 is 18 residues. Per germline, CDR1 KGHSH and CDR2 LQKENI. CDR3 sequence: CASSPSRQEHISNQPQHF. In nucleotides, the CDR3 is TGTGCCAGCTCACCCAGTAGACAGGAGCATATTAGCAATCAGCCCCAGCATTTT.

This clone showed up just once. This chain connects TRBV6-5 to TRBJ2-7; 11 bases are shared with TRBD2. J lost 6 bases, V lost 7 bases, and 8 bases had no gene match. The CDR3 has 14 residues. Per germline, CDR1 MNHEY and CDR2 SVGAGI. The CDR3 sequence is CASTPLAGVFEQYF. CDR3 DNA sequence: TGTGCCAGCACCCCACTAGCGGGAGTTTTCGAGCAGTACTTC.

V usage is TRBV6-5 and J usage is TRBJ1-4; a weak D match, TRBD1 (5 bases). The V gene's germline CDR1 is MNHEY and CDR2 SVGAGI. This CDR3 has 15 residues. V dropped 3 bases and J dropped 5 bases, with 13 bases sitting between them. Here the CDR3 DNA reads TGTGCCAGCAGTTATACAGGTCAGATGAATGAAAAACTGTTTTTT. The encoded protein is CASSYTGQMNEKLFF.

The chain combines TRBV28 with TRBJ2-7; a possible D gene is TRBD2 (5 bases). Germline assignment: CDR1 MDHEN and CDR2 SYDVKM. Trimming removed 2 bases at V and 4 bases at J, with 12 bases between. CDR3 length equals 14 residues. The CDR3 sequence is CASSLAGFSYEQYF. The CDR3, as DNA: TGTGCCAGCAGTTTAGCGGGCTTCTCTTACGAGCAGTACTTC. Full variable domain (outside the CDR3, taken from reference TRBV28 and TRBJ2-7): DVKVTQSSRYLVKRTGEKVFLECVQDMDHENMFWYRQDPGLGLRLIYFSYDVKMKEKGDIPEGYSVSREKKERFSLILESASTNQTSMYLCASSLAGFSYEQYFGPGTRLTVT.

The rearrangement uses TRBV18 and TRBJ2-7; TRBD2 might be the D (6 bases). The CDR3 has 13 residues. Germline CDR1 and CDR2: KGHSH and LQKENI. V lost 3 bases and J 3 bases, leaving 9 bases between the germline ends. Written as DNA, the CDR3 is TGTGCCAGCTCACCGACGGGGGTCTACGAGCAGTACTTC. Amino acid sequence: CASSPTGVYEQYF. Filled out from reference TRBV18 and TRBJ2-7, the complete variable domain reads NAGVMQNPRHLVRRRGQEARLRCSPMKGHSHVYWYRQLPEEGLKFMVYLQKENIIDESGMPKERFSAEFPKEGPSILRIQQVVRGDSAAYFCASSPTGVYEQYFGPGTRLTVT.

The rearrangement joins TRBV10-3 to TRBJ2-7; perhaps TRBD2 as D (6 bases). The V end was cut by 0 bases, the J end by 2 bases, with 17 bases between. The germline gives CDR1 ENHRY, CDR2 SYGVKD. The CDR3 is 17 amino acids. The CDR3 DNA reads TGTGCCATCAGTGAGTCTGGCGGGGTTGGCCACCCCTACGAGCAGTACTTC. It codes for CAISESGGVGHPYEQYF.

In this sample, this clone turned up a few times. This chain's CDR3 is CASSIGPYRVRRREQYF. The DNA of the CDR3 is TGTGCCAGCAGCATAGGGCCTTACAGGGTCAGACGGAGGGAGCAGTACTTC. This rearrangement joins TRBV21-1 to TRBJ2-7; TRBD1 is the table's D call and was not checked against the DNA. TRBV21-1 is shown as a pseudogene. There are 17 residues in the CDR3.

The rearrangement uses TRBV12-3 or TRBV12-4 and TRBJ1-6; D remains ambiguous. Trimming took off 5 bases at V and 6 bases at J, with 8 bases between the two ends. This CDR3 has 13 amino acids. The CDR3 DNA is TGTGCCAGCAGTCGGGAGTTTAATTCACCCCTCCACTTT. This encodes CASSREFNSPLHF.

With respect to this clone: At one of its ends the junction is not consistent with the germline gene, which may arise from a read error. This chain uses TRBV19 with TRBJ1-5; D may be TRBD1 (6 bases). CDR1 and CDR2 (germline): LNHDA, SQIVND (reference sequence). The CDR3 extends over 15 amino acids. The chain's CDR3 is CASSQKGGGNQPRHF. In nucleotides, the CDR3 is TGTGCCAGTAGCCAGAAGGGCGGGGGCAATCAGCCCCGGCATTTT.

This clone has a single count. The chain recombines TRBV20-1 with TRBJ1-1; 8 nucleotides align to TRBD1. V lost 8 bases to trimming and J lost 4 bases; unmatched junction nucleotides: 3. CDR3 length equals 11 residues. CDR1 and CDR2 (germline): DFQATT, SNEGSKA (reference sequence). CDR3 bases: TGCAGTATTCAGGGGGCCACTGAAGCTTTCTTT. It is translated as CSIQGATEAFF.

The table lists this clone with a count of one. The rearrangement links TRBV11-2 to TRBJ2-7, with TRBD2 as a possible D gene (5 bases). The CDR3 is 15 amino acids. Per the germline V gene, CDR1 is SGHAT and CDR2 is FQNNGV. The V end lost 0 bases, the J end lost 1 base, and 10 bases lay between the germline ends. Here the CDR3 DNA reads TGTGCCAGCAGCTTAGAAGTACGGGGTTCCTACGAGCAGTACTTC. As protein: CASSLEVRGSYEQYF.

J is TRBJ2-7 and V is TRBV18; D unclear. Per germline, CDR1 KGHSH and CDR2 LQKENI. The CDR3 covers 14 residues. Trimming left V 3 bases short and J 0 bases short, with 9 bases between. The DNA of the CDR3 is TGTGCCAGCTCACCGATGAGAGACTCCTACGAGCAGTACTTC. It codes for CASSPMRDSYEQYF.